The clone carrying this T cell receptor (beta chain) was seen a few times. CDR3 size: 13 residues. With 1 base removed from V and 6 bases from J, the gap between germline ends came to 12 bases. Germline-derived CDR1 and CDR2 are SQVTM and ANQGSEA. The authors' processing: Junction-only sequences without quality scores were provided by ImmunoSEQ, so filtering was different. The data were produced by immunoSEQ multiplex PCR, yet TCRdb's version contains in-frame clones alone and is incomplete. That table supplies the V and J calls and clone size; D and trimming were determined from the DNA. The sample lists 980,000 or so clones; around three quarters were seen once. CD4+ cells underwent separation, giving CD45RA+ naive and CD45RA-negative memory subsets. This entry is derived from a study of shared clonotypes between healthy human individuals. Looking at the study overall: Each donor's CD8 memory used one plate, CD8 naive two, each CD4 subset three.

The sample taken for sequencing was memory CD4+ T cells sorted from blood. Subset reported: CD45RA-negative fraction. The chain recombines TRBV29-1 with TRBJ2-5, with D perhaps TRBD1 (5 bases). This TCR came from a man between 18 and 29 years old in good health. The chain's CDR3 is CSVEGQGDKTQYF. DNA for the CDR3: TGCAGCGTTGAAGGCCAGGGCGACAAGACCCAGTACTTC.